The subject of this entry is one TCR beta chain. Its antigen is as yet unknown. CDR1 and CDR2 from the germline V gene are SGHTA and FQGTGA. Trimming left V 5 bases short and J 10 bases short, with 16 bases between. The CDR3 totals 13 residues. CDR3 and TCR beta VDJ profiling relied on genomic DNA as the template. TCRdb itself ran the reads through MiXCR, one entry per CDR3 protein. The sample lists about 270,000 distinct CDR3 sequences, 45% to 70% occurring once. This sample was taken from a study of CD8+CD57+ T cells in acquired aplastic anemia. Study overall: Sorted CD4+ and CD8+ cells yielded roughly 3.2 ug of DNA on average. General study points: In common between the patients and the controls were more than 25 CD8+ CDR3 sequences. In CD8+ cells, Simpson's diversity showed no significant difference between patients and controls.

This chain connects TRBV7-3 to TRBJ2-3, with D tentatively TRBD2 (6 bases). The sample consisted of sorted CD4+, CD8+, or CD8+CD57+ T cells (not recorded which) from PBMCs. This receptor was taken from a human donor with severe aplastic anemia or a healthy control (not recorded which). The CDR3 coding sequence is TGTGCCAGCAGCCGGGGGACTTTAGAGTCGCAGTATTTT. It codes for CASSRGTLESQYF.